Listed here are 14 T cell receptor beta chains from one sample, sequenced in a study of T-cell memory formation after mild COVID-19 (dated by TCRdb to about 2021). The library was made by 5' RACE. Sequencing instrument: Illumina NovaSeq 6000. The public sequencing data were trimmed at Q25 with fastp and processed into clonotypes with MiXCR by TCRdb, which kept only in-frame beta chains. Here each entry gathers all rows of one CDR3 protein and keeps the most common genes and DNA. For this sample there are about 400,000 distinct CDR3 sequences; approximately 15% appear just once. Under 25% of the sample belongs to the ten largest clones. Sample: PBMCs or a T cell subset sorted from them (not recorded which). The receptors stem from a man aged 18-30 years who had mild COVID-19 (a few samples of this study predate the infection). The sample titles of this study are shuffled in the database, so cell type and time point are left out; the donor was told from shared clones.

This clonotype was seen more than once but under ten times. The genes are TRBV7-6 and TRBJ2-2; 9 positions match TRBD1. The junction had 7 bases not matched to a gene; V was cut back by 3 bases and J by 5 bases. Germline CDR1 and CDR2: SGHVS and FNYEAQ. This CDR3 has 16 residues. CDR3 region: CASSLGQGIETGELFF. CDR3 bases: TGTGCCAGCAGCTTGGGACAGGGAATAGAAACCGGGGAGCTGTTTTTT. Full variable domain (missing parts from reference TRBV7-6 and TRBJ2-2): GAGVSQSPRYKVTKRGQDVALRCDPISGHVSLYWYRQALGQGPEFLTYFNYEAQQDKSGLPNDRFSAERPEGSISTLTIQRTEQRDSAMYRCASSLGQGIETGELFFGEGSRLTVL.

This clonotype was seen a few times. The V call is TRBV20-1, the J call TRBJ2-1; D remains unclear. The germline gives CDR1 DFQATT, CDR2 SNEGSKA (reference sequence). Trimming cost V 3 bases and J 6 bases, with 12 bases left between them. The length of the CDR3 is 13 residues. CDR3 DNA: TGCAGTGCTAGTGCCCCGAACCCCAATGAGCAGTTCTTC. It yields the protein CSASAPNPNEQFF.

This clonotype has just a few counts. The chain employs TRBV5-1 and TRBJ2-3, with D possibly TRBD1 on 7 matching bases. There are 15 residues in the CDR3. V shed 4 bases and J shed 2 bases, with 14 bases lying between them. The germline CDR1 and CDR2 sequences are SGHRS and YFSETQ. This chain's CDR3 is CASSNRQGLTDTQYF. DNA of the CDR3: TGCGCCAGCAGCAATCGACAGGGACTCACAGATACGCAGTATTTT.

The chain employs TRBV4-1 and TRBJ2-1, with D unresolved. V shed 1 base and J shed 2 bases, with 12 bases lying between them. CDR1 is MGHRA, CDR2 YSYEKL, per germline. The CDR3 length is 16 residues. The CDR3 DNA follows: TGCGCCAGCAGCCAAGTTAATCTGATGACCTACAATGAGCAGTTCTTC. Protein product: CASSQVNLMTYNEQFF.

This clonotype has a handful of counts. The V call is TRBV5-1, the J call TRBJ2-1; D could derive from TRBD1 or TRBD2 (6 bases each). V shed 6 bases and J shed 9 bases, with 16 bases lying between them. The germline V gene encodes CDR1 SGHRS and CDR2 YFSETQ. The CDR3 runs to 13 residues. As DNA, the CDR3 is TGCGCCAGCACCCCGAGGGGGGTCGGTGAGCAGTTCTTC. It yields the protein CASTPRGVGEQFF.

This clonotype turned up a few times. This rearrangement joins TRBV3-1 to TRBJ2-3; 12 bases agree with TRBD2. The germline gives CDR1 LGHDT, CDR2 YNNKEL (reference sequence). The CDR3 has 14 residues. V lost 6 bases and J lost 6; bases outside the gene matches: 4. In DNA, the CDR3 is TGTGCCAGCAGGACTAGCGGGGGACTTGATACGCAGTATTTT. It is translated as CASRTSGGLDTQYF.

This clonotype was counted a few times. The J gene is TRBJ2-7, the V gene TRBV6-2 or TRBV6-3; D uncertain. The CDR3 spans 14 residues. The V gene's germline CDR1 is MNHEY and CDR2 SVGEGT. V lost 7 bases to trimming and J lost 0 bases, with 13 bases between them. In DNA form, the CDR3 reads TGTGCCAGCACTGCCGGTTTATTCTCCTACGAGCAGTACTTC. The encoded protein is CASTAGLFSYEQYF.

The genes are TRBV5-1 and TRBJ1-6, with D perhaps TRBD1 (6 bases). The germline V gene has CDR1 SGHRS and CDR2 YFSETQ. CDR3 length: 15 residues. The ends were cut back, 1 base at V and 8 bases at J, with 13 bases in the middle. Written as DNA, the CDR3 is TGCGCCAGCAGCTTGTGGGACAACGACGATTCACCCCTCCACTTT. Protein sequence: CASSLWDNDDSPLHF.

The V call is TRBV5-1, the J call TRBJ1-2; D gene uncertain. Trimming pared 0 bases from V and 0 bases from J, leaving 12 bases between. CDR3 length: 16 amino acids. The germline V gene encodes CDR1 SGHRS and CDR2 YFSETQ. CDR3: CASSLESPATNYGYTF. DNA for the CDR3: TGCGCCAGCAGCTTGGAGTCCCCAGCCACTAACTATGGCTACACCTTC.

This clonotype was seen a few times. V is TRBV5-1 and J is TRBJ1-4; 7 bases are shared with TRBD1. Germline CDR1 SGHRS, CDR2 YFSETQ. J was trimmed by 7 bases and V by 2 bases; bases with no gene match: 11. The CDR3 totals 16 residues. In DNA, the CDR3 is TGCGCCAGCAGCTTAATGGGAACAGGGGAAGGTGAAAAACTGTTTTTT. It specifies CASSLMGTGEGEKLFF.

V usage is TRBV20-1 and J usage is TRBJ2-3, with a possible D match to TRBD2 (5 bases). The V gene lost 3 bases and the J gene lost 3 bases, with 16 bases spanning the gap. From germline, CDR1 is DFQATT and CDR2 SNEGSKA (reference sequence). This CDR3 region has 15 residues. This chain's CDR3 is CSARDRERVTDTQYF. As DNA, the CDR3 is TGCAGTGCTAGGGACCGTGAGAGGGTAACAGATACGCAGTATTTT.

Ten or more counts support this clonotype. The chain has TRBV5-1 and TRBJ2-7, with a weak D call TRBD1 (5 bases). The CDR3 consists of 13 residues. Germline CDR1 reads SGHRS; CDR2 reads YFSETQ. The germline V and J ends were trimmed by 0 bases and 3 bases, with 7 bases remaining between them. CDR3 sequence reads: CASSLGQYYEQYV. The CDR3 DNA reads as TGCGCCAGCAGCTTGGGACAGTACTACGAGCAGTACGTC.

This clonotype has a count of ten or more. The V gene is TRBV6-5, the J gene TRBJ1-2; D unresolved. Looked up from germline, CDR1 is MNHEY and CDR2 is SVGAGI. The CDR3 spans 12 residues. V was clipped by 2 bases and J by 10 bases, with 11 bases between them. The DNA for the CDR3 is TGTGCCAGCAGTTACGACTCCTTTGACTACACCTTC. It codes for CASSYDSFDYTF.

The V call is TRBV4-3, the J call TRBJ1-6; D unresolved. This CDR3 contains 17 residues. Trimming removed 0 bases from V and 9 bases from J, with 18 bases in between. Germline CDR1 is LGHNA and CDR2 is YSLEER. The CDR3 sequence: CASSQDIVRVGPSPLHF. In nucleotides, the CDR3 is TGCGCCAGCAGCCAAGATATCGTGCGGGTTGGGCCTTCACCCCTCCACTTT.